This paragraph reports one T cell receptor (beta chain). Its specificity is not known. This sample stems from a study of shared clonotypes between healthy human individuals. Regarding the study as a whole: Expectations were that clonotype sharing among donors would be affected by sequencing depth.

The table came from immunoSEQ multiplex PCR; TCRdb's copy has only in-frame clones and leaves some out. The table includes about 1.5 million clones, roughly 98% detected once. CDR3 length equals 15 residues. Unmatched junction bases numbered 7, after V lost 3 bases and J lost 6 bases. In germline, CDR1 is LNHDA, CDR2 SQIVND (reference sequence). The material sequenced was naive CD4+ T cells sorted from blood. The subset was: CD45RA+ positively selected. The receptor comes from a man in his thirties or forties in good health. V gene TRBV19 combines with J gene TRBJ2-7; 11 bases fit TRBD1. The CDR3 nucleotides are TGTGCCAGTAGTATTCAACCGGGGACAGGGGGCGAGCAGTACTTC. Protein sequence: CASSIQPGTGGEQYF.